The rows below give T cell receptor beta chains drawn from one sample of a study of blood T cell repertoires in COVID-19. The data were produced by immunoSEQ multiplex PCR, yet TCRdb's version contains in-frame clones alone and is incomplete. The table has roughly 460,000 clones, about 87% seen once. The specimen sequenced was peripheral blood. These TCRs come from a man aged 18 to 29 with COVID-19, enrolled during active disease. CDR3s include the opening cysteine and the closing phenylalanine or tryptophan. Clone size is shown for a subset of rows, as once, few, many or a class of expanded clone.

>TRBV7-3|TRBJ1-2|.
CASSSGTGGFGYTF
>TRBV3-1/TRBV3-2|TRBJ1-2|.
CASSQDHAGYVGHTF
>TRBV28|TRBJ1-1|.
CASSKGQVLNTEAFF
>TRBV27|TRBJ1-1|few
CASSIRTRGRDTEAFF
>TRBV5-8|TRBJ2-1|.
CASSLGTGLGNEQFF
>TRBV7-8|TRBJ1-4|.
CASSKNQGWREKLFF
>TRBV3-1/TRBV3-2|TRBJ2-7|.
CASRTGTGDYEQYF
>TRBV15|TRBJ2-4|.
CATSGRMYGTGLDIQYF
>TRBV7-9|TRBJ2-1|.
CASRGTSSNEQFF
>TRBV27|TRBJ2-1|.
CASSFGLVRSEQFF
>TRBV19|TRBJ1-6|.
CASTRSSYNSPLHF
>TRBV7-2|TRBJ2-1|.
CASRYTSTGFNEQFF
>TRBV12-5|TRBJ1-1|.
CASGLSTLTRAGEAFF
>TRBV29-1|TRBJ2-3|.
CSVAAGGPDTQYF
>TRBV25-1|TRBJ1-1|once
CASSGTGVGGTEAFF
>TRBV3-1/TRBV3-2|TRBJ1-2|.
CASSRTNYGYTF
>TRBV6-6|TRBJ2-2|.
CASSYERLNTGELFF
>TRBV24-1|TRBJ1-6|.
CATSASLGAGGPAENSPLHF
>TRBV7-2|TRBJ2-2|.
CASSSNSGGWAGELFF
>TRBV19|TRBJ2-2|once
CASSMVGTGRTGELFF
>TRBV19|TRBJ2-6|.
CASSMTGSSGANVLTF
>TRBV5-1|TRBJ2-7|.
CASSSMTPRAGIYYEQYF
>TRBV9|TRBJ2-2|.
CASSVGTTWLANTGELFF
>TRBV7-9|TRBJ2-5|.
CASTIQGISETQYF
>TRBV27|TRBJ2-1|.
CASIASGGAYEQFF
>TRBV11-2|TRBJ2-5|.
CASSSRGIQETQYF
>TRBV29-1|TRBJ2-1|.
CSVAARDSAYNEQFF
>TRBV19|TRBJ2-7|.
CASSTSGSGEQYF
>TRBV6-5|TRBJ2-2|.
CASTTSGIGTGELFF
>TRBV3-1/TRBV3-2|TRBJ2-2|few
CASSHLDRAAGELFF
>TRBV25-1|TRBJ1-6|.
CASSESGVQDSPLHF
>TRBV4-1|TRBJ1-4|.
CASSQGYEREKLFF
>TRBV7-2|TRBJ2-1|.
CASSSRVNEQFF
>TRBV5-4|TRBJ2-7|.
CASSLGASGSYEQYF
>TRBV3-1/TRBV3-2|TRBJ1-6|once
CASSPTRQGTGSPLHF
>TRBV2|TRBJ1-1|.
CASSGPRASDTEAFF
>TRBV19|TRBJ1-1|.
CASSQKKLFPTEAFF
>TRBV6-5|TRBJ2-7|.
CASSYGQALGEQYF
>TRBV5-4|TRBJ2-1|.
CASSLRIAGTYNEQFF
>TRBV11-2|TRBJ1-3|.
CASSLLWTARGNTIYF
>TRBV24-1|TRBJ2-3|.
CATSVWTSGRDTQYF
>TRBV5-1|TRBJ2-7|.
CASSLAVSYEQYF
>TRBV2|TRBJ2-5|.
CATEQVYMTSGGKTQYF
>TRBV27|TRBJ1-5|.
CASSTHRSRNQPQHF
>TRBV11-3|TRBJ2-7|.
CASSFGSGDHYEQYF
>TRBV5-1|TRBJ2-7|.
CASSLRSLGTGGFYEQYF
>TRBV13|TRBJ1-6|few
CASSLRVSPLHF
>TRBV11-3|TRBJ2-7|.
CASSFSGQQDYEQYF
>TRBV29-1|TRBJ2-7|.
CSTIGGSYEQYF
>TRBV19|TRBJ2-3|.
CASKTGGLDTQYF